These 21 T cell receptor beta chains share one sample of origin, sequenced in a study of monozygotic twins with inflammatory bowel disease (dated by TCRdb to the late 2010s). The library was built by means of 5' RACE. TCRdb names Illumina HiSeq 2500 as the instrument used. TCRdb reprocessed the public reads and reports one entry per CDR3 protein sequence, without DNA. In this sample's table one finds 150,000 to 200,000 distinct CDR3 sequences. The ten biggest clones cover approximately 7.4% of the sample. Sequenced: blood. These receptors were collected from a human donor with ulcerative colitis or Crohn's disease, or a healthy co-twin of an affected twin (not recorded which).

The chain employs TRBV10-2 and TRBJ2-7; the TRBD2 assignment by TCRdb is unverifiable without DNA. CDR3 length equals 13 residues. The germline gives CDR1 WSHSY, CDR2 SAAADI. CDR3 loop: CASSWGRGYEQYF.

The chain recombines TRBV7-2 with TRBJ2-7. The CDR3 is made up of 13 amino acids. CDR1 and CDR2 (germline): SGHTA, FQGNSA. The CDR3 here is CASSLDRFSEQYF.

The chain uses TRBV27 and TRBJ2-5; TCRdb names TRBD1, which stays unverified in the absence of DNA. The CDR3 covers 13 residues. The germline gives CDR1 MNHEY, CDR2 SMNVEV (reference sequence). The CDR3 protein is CASRLRGQLTQYF.

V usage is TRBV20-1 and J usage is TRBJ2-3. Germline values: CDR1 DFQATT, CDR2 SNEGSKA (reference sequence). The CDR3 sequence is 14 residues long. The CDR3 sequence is CSARVGLRTDTQYF.

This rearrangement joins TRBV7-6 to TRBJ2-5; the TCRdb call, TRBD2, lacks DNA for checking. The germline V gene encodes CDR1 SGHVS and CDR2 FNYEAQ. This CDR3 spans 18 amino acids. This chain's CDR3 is CASSFGTSGNVYQETQYF.

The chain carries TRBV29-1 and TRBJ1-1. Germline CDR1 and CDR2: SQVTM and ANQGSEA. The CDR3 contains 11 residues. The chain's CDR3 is CSVGENTEAFF.

CDR3 in amino acids: CASSLWASGTDTQYF. V is TRBV7-2 and J is TRBJ2-3. Germline-derived CDR1 and CDR2 are SGHTA and FQGNSA. CDR3 length: 15 amino acids.

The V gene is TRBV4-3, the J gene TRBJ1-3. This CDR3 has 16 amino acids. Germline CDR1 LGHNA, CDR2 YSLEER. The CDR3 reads CASSQALARSGNTIYF.

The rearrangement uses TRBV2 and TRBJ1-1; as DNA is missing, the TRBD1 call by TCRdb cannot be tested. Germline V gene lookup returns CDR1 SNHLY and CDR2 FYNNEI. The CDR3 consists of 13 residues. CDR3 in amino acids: CASSNQGGDEAFF.

CDR3 sequence reads: CASSFGGSHNEQFF. The chain has TRBV7-2 and TRBJ2-1. The CDR3 length is 14 residues. Germline CDR1 SGHTA, CDR2 FQGNSA.

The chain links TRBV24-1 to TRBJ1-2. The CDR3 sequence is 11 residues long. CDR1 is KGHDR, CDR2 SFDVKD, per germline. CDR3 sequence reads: CATSAGFGYTF.

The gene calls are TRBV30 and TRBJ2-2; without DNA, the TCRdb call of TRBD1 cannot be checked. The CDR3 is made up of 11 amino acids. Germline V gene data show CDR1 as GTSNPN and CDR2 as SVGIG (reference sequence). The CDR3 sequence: CAWRSGGELFF.

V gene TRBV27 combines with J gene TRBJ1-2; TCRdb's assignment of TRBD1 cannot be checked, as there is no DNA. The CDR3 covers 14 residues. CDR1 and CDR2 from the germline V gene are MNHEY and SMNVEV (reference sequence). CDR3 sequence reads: CASSLARQGHGYTF.

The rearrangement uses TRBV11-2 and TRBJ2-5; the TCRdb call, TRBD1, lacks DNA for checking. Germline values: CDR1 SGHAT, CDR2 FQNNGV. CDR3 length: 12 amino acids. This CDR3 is CASSLAPRAQYF.

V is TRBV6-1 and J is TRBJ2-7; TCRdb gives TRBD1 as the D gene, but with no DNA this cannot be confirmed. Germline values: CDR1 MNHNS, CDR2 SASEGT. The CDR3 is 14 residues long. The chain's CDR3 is CASSRDGLAYEQYF.

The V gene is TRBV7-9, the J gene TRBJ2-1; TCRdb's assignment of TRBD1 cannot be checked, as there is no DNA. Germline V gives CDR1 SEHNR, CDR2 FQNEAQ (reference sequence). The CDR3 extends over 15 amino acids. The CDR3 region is CASSPPVSSYNEQFF.

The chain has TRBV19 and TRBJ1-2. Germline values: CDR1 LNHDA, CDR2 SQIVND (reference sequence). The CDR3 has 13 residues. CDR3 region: CASRQTWDGGYTF.

CDR3 sequence: CASNTEGTANYGYTF. V and J are TRBV5-6 and TRBJ1-2. CDR3 length: 15 residues. CDR1 and CDR2 (germline): SGHDT, YYEEEE. The entire variable domain, with the rest obtained from reference TRBV5-6 and TRBJ1-2, is as follows: DAGVTQSPTHLIKTRGQQVTLRCSPKSGHDTVSWYQQALGQGPQFIFQYYEEEERQRGNFPDRFSGHQFPNYSSELNVNALLLGDSALYLCASNTEGTANYGYTFGSGTRLTVV.

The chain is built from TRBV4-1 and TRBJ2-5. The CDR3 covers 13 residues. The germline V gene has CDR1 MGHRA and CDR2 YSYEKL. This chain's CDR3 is CASSQRNQETQYF.

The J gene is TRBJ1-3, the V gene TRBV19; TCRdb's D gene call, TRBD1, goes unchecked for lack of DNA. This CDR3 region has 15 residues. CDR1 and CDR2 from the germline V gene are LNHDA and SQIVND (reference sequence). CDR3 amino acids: CASSMGTDSGNTIYF.

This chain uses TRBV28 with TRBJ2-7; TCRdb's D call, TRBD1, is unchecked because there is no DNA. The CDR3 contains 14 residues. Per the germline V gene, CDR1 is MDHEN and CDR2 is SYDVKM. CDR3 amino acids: CASSLTGSGYEQYF.